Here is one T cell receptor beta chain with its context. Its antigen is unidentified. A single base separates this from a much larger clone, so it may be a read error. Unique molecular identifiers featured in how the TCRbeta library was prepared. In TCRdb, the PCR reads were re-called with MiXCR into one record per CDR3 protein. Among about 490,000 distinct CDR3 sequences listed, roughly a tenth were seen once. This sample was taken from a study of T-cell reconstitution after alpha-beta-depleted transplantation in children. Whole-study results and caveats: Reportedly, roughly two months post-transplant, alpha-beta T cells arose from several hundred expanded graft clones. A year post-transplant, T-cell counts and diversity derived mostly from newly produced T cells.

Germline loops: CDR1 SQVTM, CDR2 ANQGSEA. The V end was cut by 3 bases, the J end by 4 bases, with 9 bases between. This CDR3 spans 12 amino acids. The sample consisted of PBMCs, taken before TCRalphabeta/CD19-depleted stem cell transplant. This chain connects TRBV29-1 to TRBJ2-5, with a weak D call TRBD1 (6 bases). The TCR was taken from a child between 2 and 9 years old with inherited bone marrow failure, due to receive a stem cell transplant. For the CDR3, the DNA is TGCAGCGTTGAGGGGGCGACAGAGACCCAGTACTTC. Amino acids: CSVEGATETQYF.